The clone carrying this TCR beta chain appeared once. The entry originates in a study of blood T cell dynamics during melanoma immunotherapy. Time point denoted: week 3, after first cycle of checkpoint inhibitor. Sampling occurred pretreatment (T0) and at week 3 (W3), after cycle one of checkpoint blockade. Response was assessed by RECIST 1.1 at 12 weeks, except a couple of rapid progressors. J was trimmed by 3 bases and V by 5 bases; bases with no gene match: 5. CDR1 is SGHTA, CDR2 FQGNSA, per germline. The CDR3 totals 14 residues. The repertoire was sequenced with immunoSEQ multiplex PCR; TCRdb's copy has only in-frame clones and lacks some. The sample lists fewer than 15,000 clones; about nine tenths were seen once.

This specimen was blood, taken from a patient treated with checkpoint blockade. The chain employs TRBV7-2 and TRBJ2-5; 8 nucleotides line up with TRBD1. This receptor was taken from a human donor with melanoma. The CDR3 DNA reads TGTGCCAGCAGCCACGGGACAGGAGAAGAGACCCAGTACTTC. Amino acid sequence: CASSHGTGEETQYF.